This T cell receptor beta chain emerged from a study of blood T cell repertoires in COVID-19. Study context: The United States, Italy and Spain supplied acute and convalescent COVID-19 samples. The analysed material was cDNA or gDNA that came from T cells, B-cell-depleted T cells, or PBMCs.

Per the study methods: Cell counts per sample came from amplifying reference gene primers. Profiled with immunoSEQ multiplex PCR; TCRdb holds only in-frame clones, not every one. D and trimming were read from the DNA, whereas the V and J calls and clone size are those reported in that table. This sample yields 60,000 to 65,000 clones, of which 75% to 85% are seen a single time; 10% to 13% belongs to the top ten. V gave up 5 bases and J gave up 4 bases, with 12 bases separating them. This CDR3 is built from 14 residues. Looked up from germline, CDR1 is SEHNR and CDR2 is FQNEAQ (reference sequence). This chain uses TRBV7-9 with TRBJ1-5; D is possibly TRBD1 (6 bases). Sequenced material: peripheral blood. The TCR originated in a man over 45 with COVID-19, enrolled during active disease. CDR3 nucleotide sequence: TGTGCCAGCAGCCAGGGGCAGCTGAATCAGCCCCAGCATTTT. Its protein is CASSQGQLNQPQHF.